This is a list of T cell receptor beta chains from one sample in a study of cytomegalovirus exposure and HLA in healthy donors. Sequenced by immunoSEQ multiplex PCR; TCRdb stores in-frame clones only, minus some. Of around 160,000 clones in the sample, almost 80% were seen once. Sequencing was done on a sample of PBMCs. These receptor sequences come from a woman aged 40 to 49 in good health and CMV-seropositive. The conserved cysteine and the conserved F or W are not part of the CDR3 here.

TRBV28,TRBJ2-2,ASRLFSGGAPGELF
TRBV9,TRBJ2-3,ASSPGDRLTDTQY
TRBV6-1,TRBJ1-1,ATLNQGAGGEAF
TRBV5-1,TRBJ2-1,ASSSGAVAGGRNEQF
TRBV10-3,TRBJ2-5,AISVRLAGGKETQY
TRBV7-9,TRBJ2-7,ASSLRGQGDEQY
TRBV5-1,TRBJ2-3,ASSTGTSDTQY
TRBV5-1,TRBJ2-5,ASSSDGTTPKTQY
TRBV6-1,TRBJ1-6,ASSVGRVASPLH
TRBV7-6,TRBJ2-3,ASSTGTSGVDTQY
TRBV18,TRBJ2-3,ASSPAPSTDTQY
TRBV4-1,TRBJ1-1,ASTGTVEAF
TRBV25-1,TRBJ1-2,ASSEARTGRGGYT
TRBV6-1,TRBJ2-7,ASSEMGLAVSYEQY
TRBV10-1,TRBJ1-1,ASSLDRVGSAF
TRBV6-1,TRBJ2-7,ASSLYSGVYEQY
TRBV7-2,TRBJ2-3,ASSLGGGRTDTQY
TRBV27,TRBJ2-7,ASSVDRFREQY